The 19 T cell receptor beta chains in this list originate from one sample, sequenced in a study of cytotoxic CD8 clonotypes in ibrutinib-treated CLL. The repertoire was sequenced with immunoSEQ multiplex PCR; TCRdb's copy has only in-frame clones and lacks some. The sample lists roughly 180,000 clones, more than 80% occurring once. The sample here was PBMCs, taken after 24 months of ibrutinib treatment. The receptors here all came from a human donor with chronic lymphocytic leukemia.

The gene calls are TRBV7-2 and TRBJ2-5, with no clear D. The CDR3 is 13 amino acids. Per the germline V gene, CDR1 is SGHTA and CDR2 is FQGNSA. V lost 8 bases and J lost 5, with 15 bases in between. CDR3 DNA sequence: TGTGCCAGCCGAAGGAGTTTTAGGGAGACCCAGTACTTC. Translating gives CASRRSFRETQYF.

This chain uses TRBV5-1 with TRBJ2-7, with 7 nucleotides matching TRBD1. V lost 3 bases, J lost 0 bases, and 0 bases stayed unmatched. The CDR3 covers 13 residues. CDR1 and CDR2 (germline): SGHRS, YFSETQ. DNA of the CDR3: TGCGCCAGCAGCTGGGACAGCTCCTACGAGCAGTACTTC. This translates into CASSWDSSYEQYF.

This chain joins TRBV7-9 and TRBJ1-4, with TRBD1 matching over 9 bases. CDR3 length equals 12 residues. CDR1 and CDR2 (germline): SEHNR, FQNEAQ (reference sequence). After removal of 5 bases from V and 8 bases from J, the junction contained 0 bases not matched to a gene. The CDR3 protein is CASSGQGEKLFF. The CDR3 DNA is TGTGCCAGCAGCGGACAGGGGGAAAAACTGTTTTTT.

The rearrangement links TRBV5-1 to TRBJ2-1; D remains ambiguous. This CDR3 comprises 14 residues. Trimming stripped 5 bases from V and 4 bases from J, with 13 bases between. The germline V gene has CDR1 SGHRS and CDR2 YFSETQ. The CDR3: CASRTDLVYNEQFF. The CDR3 DNA reads TGCGCCAGCAGAACAGATCTGGTTTACAATGAGCAGTTCTTC. The entire variable domain, with the rest obtained from reference TRBV5-1 and TRBJ2-1, is as follows: KAGVTQTPRYLIKTRGQQVTLSCSPISGHRSVSWYQQTPGQGLQFLFEYFSETQRNKGNFPGRFSGRQFSNSRSEMNVSTLELGDSALYLCASRTDLVYNEQFFGPGTRLTVL.

V gene TRBV5-8 combines with J gene TRBJ2-1; D is uncertain. The CDR3 sequence is 12 residues long. V lost 0 bases, J lost 8 bases, and 6 bases lay in between. Germline CDR1 SGHTS, CDR2 YDEGEE. DNA of the CDR3: TGTGCCAGCAGCTTGGTAAGACATGAGCAGTTCTTC. Its translation: CASSLVRHEQFF. Complete variable domain (other parts from reference TRBV5-8 and TRBJ2-1): EAGVTQSPTHLIKTRGQQATLRCSPISGHTSVYWYQQALGLGLQFLLWYDEGEERNRGNFPPRFSGRQFPNYSSELNVNALELEDSALYLCASSLVRHEQFFGPGTRLTVL.

This chain links TRBV27 with TRBJ1-2, with D perhaps TRBD1 (6 bases). Germline lookup yields CDR1 MNHEY and CDR2 SMNVEV (reference sequence). The V end was cut by 6 bases, the J end by 1 base, with 15 bases between. This CDR3 region has 15 residues. Written as DNA, the CDR3 is TGTGCCAGCAGGGAGTGGGACATCGATAACTATGGCTACACCTTC. Amino acid sequence: CASREWDIDNYGYTF.

The chain carries TRBV2 and TRBJ2-7; D may be TRBD2 (5 bases). This CDR3 is built from 13 residues. Trimming stripped 5 bases from V and 2 bases from J, with 10 bases between. The germline gives CDR1 SNHLY, CDR2 FYNNEI. The CDR3 nucleotides read TGTGCCAGCAGTCAGGACGGGACCTACGAGCAGTACTTC. Amino acid sequence: CASSQDGTYEQYF.

V is TRBV7-9 and J is TRBJ2-1; D possibly corresponds to TRBD1 (5 bases). The CDR3 spans 14 residues. The ends were cut back, 2 bases at V and 9 bases at J, with 14 bases in the middle. CDR1 SEHNR and CDR2 FQNEAQ come from the germline V gene (reference sequence). As DNA, the CDR3 is TGTGCCAGCAGCTTATCAGGGTCAAGTGGTGAGCAGTTCTTC. Amino acids: CASSLSGSSGEQFF.

The chain joins TRBV6-5 to TRBJ2-3; D not certain. The CDR3 is 14 residues long. Trimming removed 0 bases at V and 5 bases at J, with 9 bases between. CDR1 is MNHEY, CDR2 SVGAGI, per germline. The CDR3 is CASSYSKGKDTQYF. CDR3 bases: TGTGCCAGCAGTTACTCGAAAGGAAAAGATACGCAGTATTTT.

This clone was recorded only once. V usage is TRBV10-1 and J usage is TRBJ1-1, with D maybe TRBD1 (6 bases). This CDR3 contains 14 residues. Germline V gives CDR1 WNHNN, CDR2 SYGVQD (reference sequence). Trimming left V 0 bases short and J 4 bases short, with 9 bases between. CDR3 region: CASSESSGVTEAFF. The CDR3 DNA follows: TGCGCCAGCAGTGAGTCTTCAGGGGTCACTGAAGCTTTCTTT.

V usage is TRBV5-1 and J usage is TRBJ2-3; weak D call: TRBD2 (6 bases). This CDR3 has 15 amino acids. The germline CDR1 and CDR2 sequences are SGHRS and YFSETQ. The V gene lost 4 bases and the J gene lost 0 bases, with 12 bases spanning the gap. The CDR3 DNA reads as TGCGCCAGCAGCCCGTACGCGGGGAGCACAGATACGCAGTATTTT. Translation: CASSPYAGSTDTQYF.

The genes are TRBV27 and TRBJ1-6, with D uncertain. Between the trimmed V and J ends, which lost 8 bases and 13 bases, there was a span of 15 bases. The V gene's germline CDR1 is MNHEY and CDR2 SMNVEV (reference sequence). CDR3 length: 12 amino acids. CDR3 region: CASGRASSPLHF. In DNA, the CDR3 is TGTGCCAGCGGGCGGGCATCGAGCCCCCTCCACTTT.

This chain joins TRBV7-3 and TRBJ1-1, with D maybe TRBD1 (6 bases). The germline V gene encodes CDR1 SGHTA and CDR2 FQGTGA. The CDR3 extends over 14 amino acids. V gave up 4 bases and J gave up 2 bases, with 11 bases separating them. CDR3 residues: CASSSGTPNTEAFF. DNA of the CDR3: TGTGCCAGCAGCTCCGGGACACCCAACACTGAAGCTTTCTTT.

The chain employs TRBV30 and TRBJ2-3; 7 bases match TRBD2. V gave up 3 bases and J gave up 5 bases; unmatched junction bases: 5. The CDR3 consists of 13 residues. CDR1 is GTSNPN, CDR2 SVGIG, per germline (reference sequence). The CDR3 sequence: CAWRERGLDTQYF. The CDR3 region has the DNA TGTGCCTGGAGAGAGCGGGGCTTAGATACGCAGTATTTT. Full variable domain (remainder filled in from reference TRBV30 and TRBJ2-3): SQTIHQWPATLVQPVGSPLSLECTVEGTSNPNLYWYRQAAGRGLQLLFYSVGIGQISSEVPQNLSASRPQDRQFILSSKKLLLSDSGFYLCAWRERGLDTQYFGPGTRLTVL.

J is TRBJ1-2 and V is TRBV5-4; possibly TRBD1 for D (6 bases). CDR3 length: 12 residues. Trimming shortened V by 4 bases and J by 6 bases, and 10 bases separated the two germline ends. Germline-derived CDR1 and CDR2 are SGHNT and YYREEE (reference sequence). This CDR3 is CASSKAGDGYTF. The CDR3 nucleotides are TGTGCCAGCAGCAAGGCAGGGGATGGCTACACCTTC.

The chain is built from TRBV5-1 and TRBJ1-3, with 7 bases matching TRBD1. The ends lost 5 bases at V and 7 bases at J; junction bases unmatched: 12. The length of the CDR3 is 15 residues. Germline assignment: CDR1 SGHRS and CDR2 YFSETQ. In nucleotides, the CDR3 is TGCGCCAGCAGTCGGGACAGCAACTACCCTAACACCATATATTTT. This translates into CASSRDSNYPNTIYF.

With regard to this clone: One end of the junction is discordant with germline, which a read error may explain. The J gene is TRBJ2-3, the V gene TRBV5-1; 9 positions agree with TRBD2. The CDR3 spans 15 residues. Germline V gene lookup returns CDR1 SGHRS and CDR2 YFSETQ. This CDR3 is CASSGPGTSTDTQYF. In DNA form, the CDR3 reads TGCGCCAGCAGCGGACCCGGGACTAGCACGGATACGCAGTATTTT.

This chain joins TRBV7-2 and TRBJ2-7; TRBD2 matches at 15 bases. CDR3 length equals 18 residues. CDR1 and CDR2 (germline): SGHTA, FQGNSA. The trim removed 5 bases at V and 6 bases at J, leaving 14 bases unmatched. The CDR3 region has the DNA TGTGCCAGCAGCATGTTGGGACTAGCGGGAGGCCATCCCGGCGAGCAGTACTTC. Translation gives CASSMLGLAGGHPGEQYF.

This clone appeared many times. The V and J genes are TRBV7-9 and TRBJ1-5; 8 bases line up with TRBD1. CDR3 size: 15 residues. Germline-derived CDR1 and CDR2 are SEHNR and FQNEAQ (reference sequence). The junction had 4 bases not matched to a gene; V was cut back by 4 bases and J by 2 bases. The CDR3 DNA is TGTGCCAGCAGCTCGGGGACAGGCCGCAATCAGCCCCAGCATTTT. It translates to CASSSGTGRNQPQHF.